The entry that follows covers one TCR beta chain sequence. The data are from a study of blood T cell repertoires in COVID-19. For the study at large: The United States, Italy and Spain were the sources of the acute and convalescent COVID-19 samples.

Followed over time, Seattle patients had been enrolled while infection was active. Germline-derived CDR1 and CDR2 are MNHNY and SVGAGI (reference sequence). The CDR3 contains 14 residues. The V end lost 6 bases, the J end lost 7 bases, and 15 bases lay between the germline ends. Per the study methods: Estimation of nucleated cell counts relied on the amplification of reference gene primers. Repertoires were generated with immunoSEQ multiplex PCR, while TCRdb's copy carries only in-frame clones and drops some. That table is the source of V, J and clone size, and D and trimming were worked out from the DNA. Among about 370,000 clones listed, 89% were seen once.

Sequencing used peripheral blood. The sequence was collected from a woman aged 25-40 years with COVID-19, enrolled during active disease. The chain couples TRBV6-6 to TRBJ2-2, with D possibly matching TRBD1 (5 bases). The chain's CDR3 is CASSYREGDGELFF. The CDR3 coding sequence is TGTGCCAGCAGCTATAGAGAAGGGGACGGGGAGCTGTTTTTT.